This is a list of T cell receptor beta chains from one sample in a study of CXCR3-negative and CXCR3-positive naive CD8 T cells. Each CDR3 protein gets one entry in TCRdb, which reprocessed the 5' RACE reads and gives no DNA. The table lists tens of thousands of distinct CDR3 sequences. Source material: naive CXCR3+ CD8+ T cells from blood. The receptors come from a human donor in good health. Some clones in this sample may be carry-over from other donors' samples. Both conserved end residues are part of each CDR3. Fields, in order: V gene, J gene, CDR3 protein.

TRBV2	TRBJ2-3	CASTGRSSGDPTDTQYF
TRBV20-1	TRBJ2-1	CSASEAPYNEQFF
TRBV4-3	TRBJ1-3	CASSQDSGNTIYF
TRBV5-1	TRBJ2-1	CASSLASAGVLETQYF
TRBV2	TRBJ2-6	CASSYRTGLGANVLTF
TRBV5-4	TRBJ2-7	CASSLTGSSSYEQYF
TRBV6-5	TRBJ1-5	CASSNRDQPQHF
TRBV28	TRBJ1-1	CASSLYGNTEAFF
TRBV29-1	TRBJ2-7	CSGRDRGSYEQYF
TRBV7-2	TRBJ2-1	CASSYTGGDFNEQFF
TRBV6-4	TRBJ2-3	CASSEGQGSTDTQYF
TRBV9	TRBJ2-3	CASSVDKGETDTQYF
TRBV10-3	TRBJ1-1	CAIIEPQGLDTEAFF
TRBV28	TRBJ2-6	CASSLSKVLQANVLTF
TRBV28	TRBJ2-1	CASSLGLAGGHEQFF